This T cell receptor beta chain was identified in a study of T cell repertoires in cytomegalovirus infection. Study-wide findings and caveats: The ex vivo response was dominated by HLA-C-restricted CMV-specific TCR beta clonotypes.

This CDR3 contains 14 residues. Per germline, CDR1 MDHEN and CDR2 SYDVKM. The J segment lost 3 bases and the V segment lost 7 bases, leaving 6 bases of the junction unmatched. With respect to this clonotype: Its cognate antigen is unknown.

TCRdb re-called the reads through MiXCR, storing one row per CDR3 protein. The data show approximately 340,000 distinct CDR3 sequences, with 25% to 35% seen just once and 15% to 20% held by the top ten. The material sequenced was cultured PBMCs, taken from culture after CMV antigen stimulation. This TCR derives from a human donor in good health (CMV status not recorded). Some clones in this sample may be carry-over from other donors' samples. The V and J genes are TRBV28 and TRBJ2-1; 7 bases are shared with TRBD1. CDR3 protein: CASKGTAVYNEQFF. In DNA, the CDR3 is TGTGCCAGCAAAGGGACAGCGGTCTACAATGAGCAGTTCTTC.